The clone carrying this T cell receptor beta chain came up many times. Its antigen is not identified. Germline V lookup: CDR1 SGHTA, CDR2 FQGNSA. The length of the CDR3 is 11 residues. The germline V and J ends were trimmed by 5 bases and 11 bases, with 10 bases remaining between them. TCRdb ran MiXCR on the reads and lists one entry per CDR3 protein. The sample includes 200,000 to 300,000 distinct CDR3 sequences, approximately 9% of them seen just once. The data were obtained in a study of T cell repertoires in cytomegalovirus infection. Study in general: It can be stated that public TCR beta signatures indicated CMV infection as well as a matching HLA type.

Study-wide results and caveats: People with CMV and the relevant HLA were identified by cumulative public TCR beta family frequency. The ex vivo response showed dominance by HLA-C-restricted CMV-specific TCR beta clonotypes.

The sample comprised PBMCs. The receptor comes from a human donor in good health (CMV status not recorded). Some clones in this sample may be carry-over from other donors' samples. The rearrangement links TRBV7-2 to TRBJ2-1; no definite D call. CDR3 amino acids: CASSDPGKQFF. CDR3 DNA sequence: TGTGCCAGCAGCGATCCCGGTAAGCAGTTCTTC.